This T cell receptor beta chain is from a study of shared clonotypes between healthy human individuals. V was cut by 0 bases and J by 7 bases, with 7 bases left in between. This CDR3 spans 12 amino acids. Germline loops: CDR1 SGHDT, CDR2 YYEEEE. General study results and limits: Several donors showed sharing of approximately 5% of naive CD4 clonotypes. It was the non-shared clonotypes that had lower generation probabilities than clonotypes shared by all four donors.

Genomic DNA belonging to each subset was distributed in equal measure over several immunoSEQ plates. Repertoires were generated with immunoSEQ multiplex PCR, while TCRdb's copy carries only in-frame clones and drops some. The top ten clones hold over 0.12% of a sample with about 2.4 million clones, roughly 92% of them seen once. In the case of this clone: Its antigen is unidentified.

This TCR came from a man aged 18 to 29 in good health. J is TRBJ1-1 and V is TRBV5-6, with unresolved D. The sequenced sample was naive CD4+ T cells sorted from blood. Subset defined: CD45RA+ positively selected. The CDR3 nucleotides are TGTGCCAGCAGCTTGGCCAAAGGTGAAGCTTTCTTT. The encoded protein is CASSLAKGEAFF.